The entry that follows covers one T cell receptor beta chain sequence. Its antigen is currently unknown. PCR was performed using 60 Vbeta and 13 Jbeta primers. The repertoire was sequenced with immunoSEQ multiplex PCR; TCRdb's copy has only in-frame clones and lacks some. Of 150,000 to 200,000 clones detected, less than 85% appear once; the ten largest clones hold around 6%. The sample is drawn from a study of cytomegalovirus exposure and HLA in healthy donors. Study-level background: Genotyping of nearly 400 donors showed that about 79% belonged to the Caucasian-associated ancestry cluster. Study outcomes and limitations: Later analysis suggested links between common viral pathogens and several top significant clusters. Listed as cytomegalovirus-associated were approximately 160 TCR beta chains.

The CDR3 runs 15 residues. After removal of 10 bases from V and 6 bases from J, the junction contained 13 bases not matched to a gene. Germline V lookup: CDR1 LNHDA, CDR2 SQIVND (reference sequence). This chain links TRBV19 with TRBJ2-1, with 9 bases fitting TRBD1. The receptor comes from a man aged 40-50 years in good health and CMV-seronegative. Sequencing used PBMCs. In nucleotides, the CDR3 is TGTGCCACCTCACGCTACGACAGGGGGGGCAATGAGCAGTTCTTC. This sequence encodes CATSRYDRGGNEQFF.